Presented here are 13 T cell receptor beta chains from one specimen sequenced in a study of post-analysis software for immune sequencing data. Broader study findings: TRBV segments more frequent in patients than in controls numbered roughly 5 and included TRBV5-6, TRBV5-1 and TRBV20-1.

Their antigens remain unidentified. TCR beta cDNA libraries had unique molecular identifiers. TCRdb reprocessed the PCR reads with MiXCR, giving one entry per CDR3 protein. The sample yields hundreds of thousands of distinct CDR3 sequences, around 60% seen once. Sample: blood. Receptor source: a girl aged 2-10 years with multiple sclerosis.

The V and J genes are TRBV5-5 and TRBJ2-7, with a weak D call TRBD2 (6 bases). Trimming cost V 2 bases and J 2 bases, with 8 bases left between them. This CDR3 has 13 amino acids. Looked up from germline, CDR1 is SGHKS and CDR2 is YYEKEE (reference sequence). The CDR3 DNA follows: TGTGCCAGCAGCTTTTCGGGGGCCTACGAGCAGTACTTC. Its protein product is CASSFSGAYEQYF.

The gene calls are TRBV5-1 and TRBJ2-1; a possible D gene is TRBD2 (6 bases). Between the trimmed V and J ends, which lost 4 bases and 6 bases, there was a span of 17 bases. In germline, CDR1 is SGHRS, CDR2 YFSETQ. This CDR3 spans 15 amino acids. The CDR3 loop is CASSPRLVGGNEQFF. As DNA, the CDR3 is TGCGCCAGCAGCCCGAGACTAGTGGGAGGCAATGAGCAGTTCTTC.

This chain connects TRBV24-1 to TRBJ2-1; TRBD2 agrees at 8 bases. Germline CDR1 KGHDR, CDR2 SFDVKD. This CDR3 region has 17 residues. The ends lost 5 bases at V and 0 bases at J; junction bases unmatched: 8. DNA for the CDR3: TGTGCCACCAGTGGGCCAGCGGGGGTAAGCTCCTACAATGAGCAGTTCTTC. It translates to CATSGPAGVSSYNEQFF.

This rearrangement joins TRBV12-3 or TRBV12-4 to TRBJ1-4; no definite D call. The CDR3 sequence is 12 residues long. V was clipped by 6 bases and J by 7 bases, with 9 bases between them. The CDR3 DNA follows: TGTGCCAGCAGCCTCCTTGCTGAAAAACTGTTTTTT. It translates to CASSLLAEKLFF.

This clonotype was picked up a small number of times. The rearrangement joins TRBV7-6 to TRBJ2-1; possible D gene TRBD2, 6 bases. This CDR3 spans 17 amino acids. The germline V and J ends were trimmed by 1 base and 1 base, with 14 bases remaining between them. Germline-derived CDR1 and CDR2 are SGHVS and FNYEAQ. CDR3 region: CASSLGAGTGSYNEQFF. The CDR3 coding sequence is TGTGCCAGCAGCTTAGGGGCGGGAACCGGATCCTACAATGAGCAGTTCTTC.

This clonotype was counted only a few times. V usage is TRBV5-6 and J usage is TRBJ1-1; 9 positions agree with TRBD1. Germline CDR1 and CDR2: SGHDT and YYEEEE. V trimming: 4 bases; J trimming: 0 bases; junction bases outside the gene matches: 16. The CDR3 spans 19 residues. Here the CDR3 reads CASSRLGQGLLRMNTEAFF. For the CDR3, the DNA is TGTGCCAGCAGCAGACTGGGACAGGGCCTACTACGCATGAACACTGAAGCTTTCTTT.

This chain uses TRBV4-1 with TRBJ2-3; TRBD1 or TRBD2 may be the D gene (5 bases each). The CDR3 spans 15 residues. Germline loops: CDR1 MGHRA, CDR2 YSYEKL. Between the trimmed V and J ends, which lost 1 base and 2 bases, there was a span of 10 bases. The CDR3 DNA reads TGCGCCAGCAGCCAAGGCGAGGGGTTCACAGATACGCAGTATTTT. Translating it yields CASSQGEGFTDTQYF.

CDR3 in DNA: TGTGCCAGCAGTGAAGTTGGGTTAATCTCCTACAATGAGCAGTACTTC. Protein sequence: CASSEVGLISYNEQYF. V and J are TRBV6-1 and TRBJ2-1; D gene ambiguous. Near its end, the DNA agrees better with TRBJ2-7, so the J call may be wrong. This CDR3 has 16 residues. Germline lookup yields CDR1 MNHNS and CDR2 SASEGT.

This clonotype appeared a single time. V usage is TRBV4-3 and J usage is TRBJ2-7; 9 bases line up with TRBD2. Trimming at V came to 0 bases and at J to 2 bases, leaving 5 bases not matched to a gene. CDR1 and CDR2 (germline): LGHNA, YSLEER. CDR3 size: 16 residues. The CDR3 protein is CASSQELAGAAYEQYF. Written as DNA, the CDR3 is TGCGCCAGCAGCCAAGAATTAGCGGGGGCCGCCTACGAGCAGTACTTC.

Only one count was recorded for this clonotype. The CDR3 DNA is TGTGCCAGCAGTTCCTCGGGACCAAGAGGCTACACCTTC. It yields the protein CASSSSGPRGYTF. The chain uses TRBV6-5 and TRBJ1-2; TRBD1 is a possible D gene (5 bases). The V and J ends lost 4 bases and 8 bases respectively, with 14 bases between them. Per germline, CDR1 MNHEY and CDR2 SVGAGI. The CDR3 covers 13 residues.

In this sample, this clonotype turned up a few times. The chain uses TRBV20-1 and TRBJ1-1; D gene ambiguous. The germline V gene has CDR1 DFQATT and CDR2 SNEGSKA (reference sequence). The CDR3 sequence is 16 residues long. The ends were cut back, 2 bases at V and 0 bases at J, with 16 bases in the middle. This CDR3 is CSARKRVSGLNTEAFF. CDR3 nucleotide sequence: TGCAGTGCTAGAAAGAGGGTATCGGGGTTGAACACTGAAGCTTTCTTT.

The chain has TRBV3-1 and TRBJ2-7; possible D gene TRBD1, 6 bases. The CDR3 extends over 15 amino acids. Trimming took 4 bases from V and 0 from J, leaving 13 bases between them. Germline values: CDR1 LGHDT, CDR2 YNNKEL (reference sequence). The CDR3 DNA follows: TGTGCCAGCAGCCCCGGGACACCACCCTCCTACGAGCAGTACTTC. Its translation is CASSPGTPPSYEQYF.

This chain links TRBV11-2 with TRBJ2-3; 8 bases are shared with TRBD2. With V trimmed by 5 bases and J by 6 bases, 13 bases remained unmatched. Looked up from germline, CDR1 is SGHAT and CDR2 is FQNNGV. The CDR3 loop spans 16 amino acids. CDR3 amino acids: CASSARPSGSWDTQYF. DNA of the CDR3: TGTGCCAGCAGCGCCCGGCCCAGCGGGAGTTGGGATACGCAGTATTTT.